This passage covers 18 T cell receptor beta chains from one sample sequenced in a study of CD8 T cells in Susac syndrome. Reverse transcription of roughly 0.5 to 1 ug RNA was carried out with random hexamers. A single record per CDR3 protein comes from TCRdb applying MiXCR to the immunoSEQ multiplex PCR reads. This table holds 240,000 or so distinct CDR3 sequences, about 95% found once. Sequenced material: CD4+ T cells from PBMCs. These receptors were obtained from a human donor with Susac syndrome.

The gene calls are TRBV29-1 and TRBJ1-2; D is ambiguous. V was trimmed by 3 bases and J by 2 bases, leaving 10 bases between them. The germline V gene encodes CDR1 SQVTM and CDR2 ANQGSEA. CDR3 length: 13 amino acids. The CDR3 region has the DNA TGCAGCGTTGATCCGGTAGGAAACTATGGCTACACCTTC. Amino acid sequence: CSVDPVGNYGYTF.

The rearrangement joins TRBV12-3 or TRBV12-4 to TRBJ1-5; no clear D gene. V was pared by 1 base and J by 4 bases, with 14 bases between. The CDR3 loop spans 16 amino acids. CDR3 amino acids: CASSLVGGRGNQPQHF. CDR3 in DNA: TGTGCCAGCAGTTTAGTAGGTGGCAGAGGGAATCAGCCCCAGCATTTT.

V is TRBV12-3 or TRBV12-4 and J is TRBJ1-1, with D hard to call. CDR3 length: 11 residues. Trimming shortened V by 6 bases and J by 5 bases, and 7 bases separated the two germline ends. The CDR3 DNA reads TGTGCCAGCAGCTGGAAGACTGAAGCTTTCTTT. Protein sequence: CASSWKTEAFF.

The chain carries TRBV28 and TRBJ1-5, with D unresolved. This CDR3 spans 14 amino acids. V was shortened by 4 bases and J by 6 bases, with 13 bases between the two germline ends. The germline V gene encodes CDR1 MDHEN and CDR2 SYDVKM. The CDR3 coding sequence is TGTGCCAGCAGTTCCGCCTGGGGTAGTCAGCCCCAGCATTTT. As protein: CASSSAWGSQPQHF.

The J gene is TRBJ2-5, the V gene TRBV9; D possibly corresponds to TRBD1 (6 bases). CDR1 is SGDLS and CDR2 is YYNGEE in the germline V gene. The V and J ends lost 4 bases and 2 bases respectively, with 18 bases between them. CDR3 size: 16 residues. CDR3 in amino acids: CASSPQWGTLQETQYF. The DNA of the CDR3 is TGTGCCAGCAGCCCCCAATGGGGGACACTTCAAGAGACCCAGTACTTC.

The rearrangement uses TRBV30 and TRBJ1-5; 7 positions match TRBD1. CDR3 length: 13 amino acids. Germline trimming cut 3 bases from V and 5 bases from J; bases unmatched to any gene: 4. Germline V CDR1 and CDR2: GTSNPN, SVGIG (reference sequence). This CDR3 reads CAWSDREDQPQHF. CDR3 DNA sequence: TGTGCCTGGAGCGACAGGGAAGATCAGCCCCAGCATTTT.

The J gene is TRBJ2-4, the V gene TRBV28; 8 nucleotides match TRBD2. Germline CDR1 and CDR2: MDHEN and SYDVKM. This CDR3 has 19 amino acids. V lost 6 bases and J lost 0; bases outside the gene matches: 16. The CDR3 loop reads CASRRLARGHKLAKNIQYF. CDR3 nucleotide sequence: TGTGCCAGCAGGAGACTAGCGAGAGGCCACAAACTAGCCAAAAACATTCAGTACTTC.

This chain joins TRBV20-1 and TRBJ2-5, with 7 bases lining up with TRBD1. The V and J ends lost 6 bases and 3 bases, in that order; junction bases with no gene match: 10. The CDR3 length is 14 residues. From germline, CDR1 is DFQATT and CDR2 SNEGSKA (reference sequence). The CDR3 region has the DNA TGCAGTGCCTGCCTCGGGACAGACGAAGAGACCCAGTACTTC. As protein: CSACLGTDEETQYF.

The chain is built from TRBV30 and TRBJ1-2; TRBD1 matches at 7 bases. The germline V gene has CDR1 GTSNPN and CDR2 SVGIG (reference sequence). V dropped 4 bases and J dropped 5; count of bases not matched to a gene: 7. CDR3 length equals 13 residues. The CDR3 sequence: CAWKTGKEYGYTF. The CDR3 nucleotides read TGTGCCTGGAAGACAGGGAAGGAGTATGGCTACACCTTC.

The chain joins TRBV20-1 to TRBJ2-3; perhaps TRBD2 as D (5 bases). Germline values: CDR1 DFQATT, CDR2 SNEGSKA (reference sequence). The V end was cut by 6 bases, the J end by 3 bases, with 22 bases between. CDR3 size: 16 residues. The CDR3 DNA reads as TGCAGTGCGACCGAAGGGAGTAGTTTTGGGACAGATACGCAGTATTTT. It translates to CSATEGSSFGTDTQYF.

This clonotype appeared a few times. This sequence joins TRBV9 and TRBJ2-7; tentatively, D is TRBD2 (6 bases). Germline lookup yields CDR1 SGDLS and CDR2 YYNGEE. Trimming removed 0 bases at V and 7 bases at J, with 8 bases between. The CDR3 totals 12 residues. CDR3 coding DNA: TGTGCCAGCAGCGTAGGTGGGGGGGAGCAGTACTTC. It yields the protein CASSVGGGEQYF. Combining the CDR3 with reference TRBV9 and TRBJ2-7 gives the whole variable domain DSGVTQTPKHLITATGQRVTLRCSPRSGDLSVYWYQQSLDQGLQFLIQYYNGEERAKGNILERFSAQQFPDLHSELNLSSLELGDSALYFCASSVGGGEQYFGPGTRLTVT.

The CDR3 is CASSQDRRGELFF. CDR3 in DNA: TGCGCCAGCAGCCAAGATCGACGGGGGGAACTGTTTTTT. The chain carries TRBV4-1 and TRBJ1-4; possible D gene TRBD1, 5 bases. The CDR3 covers 13 residues. Germline CDR1 is MGHRA and CDR2 is YSYEKL. The V gene lost 0 bases and the J gene lost 12 bases, with 11 bases spanning the gap.

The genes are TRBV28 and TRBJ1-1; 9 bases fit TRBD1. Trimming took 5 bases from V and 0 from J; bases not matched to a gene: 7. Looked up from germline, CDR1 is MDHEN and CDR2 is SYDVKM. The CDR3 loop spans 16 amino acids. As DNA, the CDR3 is TGTGCCAGCAGTCCCGGGACAGGGCTCATGAACACTGAAGCTTTCTTT. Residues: CASSPGTGLMNTEAFF.

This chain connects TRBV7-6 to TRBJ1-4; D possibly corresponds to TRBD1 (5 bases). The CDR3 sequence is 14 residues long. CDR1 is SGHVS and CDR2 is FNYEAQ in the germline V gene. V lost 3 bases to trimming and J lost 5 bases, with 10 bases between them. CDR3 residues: CASSLNQGNEKLFF. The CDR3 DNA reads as TGTGCCAGCAGCTTGAATCAGGGAAATGAAAAACTGTTTTTT. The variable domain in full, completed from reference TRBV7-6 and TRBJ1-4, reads GAGVSQSPRYKVTKRGQDVALRCDPISGHVSLYWYRQALGQGPEFLTYFNYEAQQDKSGLPNDRFSAERPEGSISTLTIQRTEQRDSAMYRCASSLNQGNEKLFFGSGTQLSVL.

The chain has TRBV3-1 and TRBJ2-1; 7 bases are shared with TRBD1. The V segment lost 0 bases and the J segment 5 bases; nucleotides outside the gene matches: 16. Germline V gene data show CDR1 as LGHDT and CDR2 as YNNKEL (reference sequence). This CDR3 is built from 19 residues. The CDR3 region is CASSQDLGRGGLGDNEQFF. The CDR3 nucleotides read TGTGCCAGCAGCCAAGATCTTGGTAGAGGGGGCCTCGGGGACAATGAGCAGTTCTTC.

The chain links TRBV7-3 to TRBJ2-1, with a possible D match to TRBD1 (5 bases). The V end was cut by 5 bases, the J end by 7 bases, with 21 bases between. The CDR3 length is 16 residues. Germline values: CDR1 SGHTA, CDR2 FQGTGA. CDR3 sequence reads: CASSRWAQGEWNEQFF. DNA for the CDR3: TGTGCCAGCAGCCGATGGGCGCAGGGTGAGTGGAATGAGCAGTTCTTC.

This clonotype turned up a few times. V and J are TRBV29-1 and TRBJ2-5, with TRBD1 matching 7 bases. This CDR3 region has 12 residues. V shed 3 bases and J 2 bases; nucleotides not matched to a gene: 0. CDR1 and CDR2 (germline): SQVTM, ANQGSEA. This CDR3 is CSVDRGQETQYF. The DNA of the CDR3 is TGCAGCGTTGACAGGGGGCAAGAGACCCAGTACTTC.

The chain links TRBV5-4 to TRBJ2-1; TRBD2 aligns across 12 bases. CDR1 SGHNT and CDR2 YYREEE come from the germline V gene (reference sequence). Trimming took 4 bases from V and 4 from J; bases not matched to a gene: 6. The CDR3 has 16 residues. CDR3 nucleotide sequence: TGTGCCAGCAGCCAACGACTAGCGGGAGATTACAATGAGCAGTTCTTC. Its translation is CASSQRLAGDYNEQFF.